The clone carrying this T cell receptor beta chain was found many times. The data were obtained in a study of T-cell reconstitution after alpha-beta-depleted transplantation in children. Researchers prepared the TCRbeta library using unique molecular identifiers, the study reports. TCRdb reanalysed the PCR reads using MiXCR and keeps one entry per CDR3 protein. The table lists 240,000 or so distinct CDR3 sequences, around 13% of them singletons. Germline-derived CDR1 and CDR2 are DFQATT and SNEGSKA (reference sequence). The J segment lost 6 bases and the V segment lost 5 bases, leaving 3 bases of the junction unmatched. CDR3 length: 12 amino acids.

This TCR was recovered from a human donor who donated a stem cell graft to a child with acute lymphoblastic leukemia. J is TRBJ2-1 and V is TRBV20-1, with 8 bases aligning to TRBD2. The sequencing used PBMCs from the stem cell graft donor, collected from the stem cell graft. This CDR3 is CSARGGPNEQFF. CDR3 nucleotide sequence: TGCAGTGCTCGGGGGGGCCCCAATGAGCAGTTCTTC.